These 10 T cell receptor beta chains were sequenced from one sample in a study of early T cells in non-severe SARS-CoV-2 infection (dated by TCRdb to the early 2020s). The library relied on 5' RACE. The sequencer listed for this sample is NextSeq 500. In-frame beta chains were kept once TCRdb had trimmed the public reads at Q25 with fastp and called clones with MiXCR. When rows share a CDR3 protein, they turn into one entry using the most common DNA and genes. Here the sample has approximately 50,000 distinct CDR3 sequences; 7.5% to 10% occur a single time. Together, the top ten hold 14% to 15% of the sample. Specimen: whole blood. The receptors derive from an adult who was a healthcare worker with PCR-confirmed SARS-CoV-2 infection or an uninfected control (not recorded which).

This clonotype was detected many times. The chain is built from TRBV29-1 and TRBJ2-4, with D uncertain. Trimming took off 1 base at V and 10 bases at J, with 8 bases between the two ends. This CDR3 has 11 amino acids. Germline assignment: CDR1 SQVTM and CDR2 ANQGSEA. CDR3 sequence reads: CSVEAPGIQYF. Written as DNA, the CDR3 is TGCAGCGTTGAAGCCCCTGGGATTCAGTACTTC.

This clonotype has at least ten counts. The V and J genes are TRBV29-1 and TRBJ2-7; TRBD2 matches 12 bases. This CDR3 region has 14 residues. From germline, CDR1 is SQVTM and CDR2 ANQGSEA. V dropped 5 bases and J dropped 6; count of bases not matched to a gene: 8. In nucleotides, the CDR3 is TGCAGCGTTTCCGGGACTAGCGGGCTCCTCGAGCAGTACTTC. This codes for CSVSGTSGLLEQYF.

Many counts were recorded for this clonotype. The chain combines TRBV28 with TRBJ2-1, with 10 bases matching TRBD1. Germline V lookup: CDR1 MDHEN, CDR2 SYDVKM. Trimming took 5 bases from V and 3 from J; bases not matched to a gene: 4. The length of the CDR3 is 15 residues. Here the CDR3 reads CASSPGQGGYNEQFF. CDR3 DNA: TGTGCCAGCAGTCCTGGACAGGGGGGCTACAATGAGCAGTTCTTC.

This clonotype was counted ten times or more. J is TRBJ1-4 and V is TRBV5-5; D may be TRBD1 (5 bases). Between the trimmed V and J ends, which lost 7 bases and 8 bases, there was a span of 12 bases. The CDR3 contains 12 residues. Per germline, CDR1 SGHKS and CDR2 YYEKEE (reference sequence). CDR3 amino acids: CASGGVIEKLFF. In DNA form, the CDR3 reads TGTGCCAGCGGAGGGGTAATCGAAAAACTGTTTTTT.

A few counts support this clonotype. This chain's CDR3 is CASSQDTANEKLFF. DNA for the CDR3: TGTGCCAGCTCTCAGGACACGGCTAATGAAAAACTGTTTTTT. This chain connects TRBV18 to TRBJ1-4, with D possibly TRBD1 on 5 matching bases. Germline CDR1 is KGHSH and CDR2 is LQKENI. The CDR3 runs to 14 residues. V lost 6 bases and J 3 bases, leaving 11 bases between the germline ends. The complete variable domain, with remaining parts taken from reference TRBV18 and TRBJ1-4, reads NAGVMQNPRHLVRRRGQEARLRCSPMKGHSHVYWYRQLPEEGLKFMVYLQKENIIDESGMPKERFSAEFPKEGPSILRIQQVVRGDSAAYFCASSQDTANEKLFFGSGTQLSVL.

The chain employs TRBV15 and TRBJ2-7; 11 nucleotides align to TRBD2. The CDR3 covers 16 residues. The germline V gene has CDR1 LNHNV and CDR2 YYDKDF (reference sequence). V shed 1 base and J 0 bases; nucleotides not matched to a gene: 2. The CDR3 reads CATSRGLAGYSYEQYF. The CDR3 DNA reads TGTGCCACCAGCAGAGGACTAGCGGGGTACTCCTACGAGCAGTACTTC.

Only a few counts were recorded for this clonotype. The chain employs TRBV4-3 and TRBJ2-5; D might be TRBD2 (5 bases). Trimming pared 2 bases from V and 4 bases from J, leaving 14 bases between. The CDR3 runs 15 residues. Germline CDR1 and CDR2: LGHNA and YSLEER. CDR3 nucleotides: TGCGCCAGCAGCCAACTATTAGGGAGCCGAGAGACCCAGTACTTC. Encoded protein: CASSQLLGSRETQYF.

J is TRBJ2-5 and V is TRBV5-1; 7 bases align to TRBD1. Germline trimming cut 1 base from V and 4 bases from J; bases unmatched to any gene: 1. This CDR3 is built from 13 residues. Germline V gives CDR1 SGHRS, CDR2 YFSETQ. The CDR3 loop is CASSLTGAETQYF. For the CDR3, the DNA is TGCGCCAGCAGCTTGACAGGGGCAGAGACCCAGTACTTC.

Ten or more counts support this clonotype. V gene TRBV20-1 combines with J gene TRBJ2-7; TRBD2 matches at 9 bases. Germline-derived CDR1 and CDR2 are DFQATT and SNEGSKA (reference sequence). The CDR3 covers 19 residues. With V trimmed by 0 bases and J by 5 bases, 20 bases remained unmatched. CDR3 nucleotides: TGCAGTGCTAGAGATGCTTTTGGGCTAGCGGGACCCGGCTTCCACGAGCAGTACTTC. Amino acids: CSARDAFGLAGPGFHEQYF.

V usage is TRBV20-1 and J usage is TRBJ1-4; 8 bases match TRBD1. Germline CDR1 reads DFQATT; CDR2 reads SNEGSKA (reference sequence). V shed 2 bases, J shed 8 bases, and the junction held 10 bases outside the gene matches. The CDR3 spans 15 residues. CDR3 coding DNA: TGCAGTGCTAGACCCGACAGGGGTGGAGGGGAAAAACTGTTTTTT. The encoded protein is CSARPDRGGGEKLFF.